The TCR beta chain under discussion was sequenced for a study of cytomegalovirus exposure and HLA in healthy donors. Primers for the PCR totalled 60 Vbeta and 13 Jbeta. Here immunoSEQ multiplex PCR was the method, and the copy in TCRdb shows in-frame clones only, minus some. Recorded here are some 72,000 clones; the top ten clones represent roughly 5.1%. The sample comprised PBMCs. This sequence originates from a man aged 30 to 39 in good health and CMV-seronegative.

The CDR3 protein is CASSQEGQGAEDYGYTF. DNA for the CDR3: TGCGCCAGCAGCCAAGAAGGACAGGGGGCTGAAGACTATGGCTACACCTTC. This chain joins TRBV4-3 and TRBJ1-2, with 11 nucleotides matching TRBD1. Germline loops: CDR1 LGHNA, CDR2 YSLEER. CDR3 length equals 17 residues. The junction had 6 bases not matched to a gene; V was cut back by 0 bases and J by 3 bases.